This T cell receptor beta chain was documented in a study of PD-1 blockade in classical Hodgkin lymphoma. Overall study results and limits: Prior therapy or disease activity may underlie the repertoire differences, whose causes remain undefined.

Every patient had relapsed following autologous stem cell transplantation, and cohorts differed in brentuximab vedotin exposure. TCRdb's table, derived via immunoSEQ multiplex PCR, lists solely in-frame clones and lacks some. The sample has roughly 55,000 clones, 81% seen once. Notes on this clone: Its antigen is undetermined.

This clonotype originated in a human donor with classical Hodgkin lymphoma. The starting material was peripheral blood mononuclear cells (PBMCs), obtained at baseline.

The chain's CDR3 is CASSAGQGIDGYTF. DNA for the CDR3: TGTGCCAGCAGCGCCGGACAGGGGATAGATGGCTACACCTTC. The chain is built from TRBV7-2 and TRBJ1-2; TRBD1 matches at 9 bases. Germline trimming cut 5 bases from V and 6 bases from J; bases unmatched to any gene: 7. The germline CDR1 and CDR2 sequences are SGHTA and FQGNSA. CDR3 length: 14 amino acids.